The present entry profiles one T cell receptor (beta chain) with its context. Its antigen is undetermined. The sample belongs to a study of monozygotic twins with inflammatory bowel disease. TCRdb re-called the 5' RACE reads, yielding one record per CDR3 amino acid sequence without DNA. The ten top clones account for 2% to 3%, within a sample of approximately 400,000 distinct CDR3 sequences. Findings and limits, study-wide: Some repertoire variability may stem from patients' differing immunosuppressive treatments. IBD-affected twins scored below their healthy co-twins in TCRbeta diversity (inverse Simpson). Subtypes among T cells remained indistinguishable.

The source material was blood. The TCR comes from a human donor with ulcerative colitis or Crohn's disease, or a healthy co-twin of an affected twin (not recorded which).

CDR3 sequence reads: CASSYAEWPQHF. The rearrangement links TRBV7-9 to TRBJ1-5. This CDR3 region has 12 residues. In germline, CDR1 is SEHNR, CDR2 FQNEAQ (reference sequence).